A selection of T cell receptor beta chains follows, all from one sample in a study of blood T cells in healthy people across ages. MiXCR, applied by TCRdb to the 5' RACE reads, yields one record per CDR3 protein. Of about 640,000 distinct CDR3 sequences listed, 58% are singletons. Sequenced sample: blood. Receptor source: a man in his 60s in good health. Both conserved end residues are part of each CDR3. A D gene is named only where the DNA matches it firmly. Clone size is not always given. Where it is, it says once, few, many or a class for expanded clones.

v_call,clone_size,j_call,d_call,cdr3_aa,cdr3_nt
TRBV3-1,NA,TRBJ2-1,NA,CASSQTRPVGEQFF,TGTGCCAGCAGCCAAACCCGACCTGTGGGTGAGCAGTTCTTC
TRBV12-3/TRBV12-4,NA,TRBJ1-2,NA,CASSTPGAEAYGYTF,TGTGCCAGCAGTACCCCTGGGGCAGAAGCCTATGGCTACACCTTC
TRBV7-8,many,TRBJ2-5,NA,CASSSSRQQETQYF,TGTGCCAGCAGCTCCTCTCGGCAGCAAGAGACCCAGTACTTC
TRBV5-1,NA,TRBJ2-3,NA,CASSLISGLGTDTQYF,TGCGCCAGCAGCTTGATTTCAGGGCTAGGGACAGATACGCAGTATTTT
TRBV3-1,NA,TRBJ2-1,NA,CASSQGSGFYNEQFF,TGTGCCAGCAGCCAAGGTTCGGGCTTCTACAATGAGCAGTTCTTC
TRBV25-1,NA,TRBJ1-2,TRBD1,CASSDLGQGNYGYTF,TGTGCCAGCAGTGACCTAGGACAGGGTAACTATGGCTACACCTTC
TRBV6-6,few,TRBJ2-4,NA,CASRERAKNIQYF,TGTGCCAGCCGGGAACGGGCCAAAAACATTCAGTACTTC
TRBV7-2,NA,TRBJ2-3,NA,CASSLRSGVADTQYF,TGTGCCAGCAGCCTCCGGTCGGGGGTGGCAGATACGCAGTATTTT
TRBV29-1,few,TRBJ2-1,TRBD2,CSLLAGGRHNEQFF,TGCAGCCTACTAGCGGGGGGGCGGCACAATGAGCAGTTCTTC
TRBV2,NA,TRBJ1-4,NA,CASIRDSTNEKLFF,TGTGCCAGCATTAGGGATTCAACTAATGAAAAACTGTTTTTT
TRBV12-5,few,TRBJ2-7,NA,CASGSVPNYEQYF,TGTGCTAGTGGTTCGGTGCCGAACTACGAGCAGTACTTC
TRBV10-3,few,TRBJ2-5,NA,CAISDGTKETQYF,TGTGCCATCAGTGATGGAACGAAAGAGACCCAGTACTTC
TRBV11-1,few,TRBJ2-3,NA,CASSSGTSKDTQYF,TGTGCCAGCAGCTCCGGGACTTCTAAAGATACGCAGTATTTT
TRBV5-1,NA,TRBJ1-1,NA,CASGRGVLMNTEAFF,TGCGCCAGCGGCCGCGGGGTTCTTATGAACACTGAAGCTTTCTTT
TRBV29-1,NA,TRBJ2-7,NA,CSAGKGSHEQYF,TGCAGCGCAGGAAAGGGGAGCCACGAGCAGTACTTC
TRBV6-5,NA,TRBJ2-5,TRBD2,CASSTAAGGLETQYF,TGTGCCAGCAGTACCGCAGCGGGGGGGCTTGAGACCCAGTACTTC
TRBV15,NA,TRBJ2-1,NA,CATSRDVRGTRDNEQFF,TGTGCCACCAGCAGAGATGTAAGGGGAACCAGGGACAATGAGCAGTTCTTC
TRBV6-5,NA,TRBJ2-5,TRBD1,CASNRGQGPGETQYF,TGTGCCAGCAATCGTGGACAGGGGCCAGGAGAGACCCAGTACTTC
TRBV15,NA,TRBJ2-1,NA,CATSSGNHRGNEQFF,TGTGCCACCAGCAGTGGAAACCACCGAGGCAATGAGCAGTTCTTC
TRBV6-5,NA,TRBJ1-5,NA,CASSYGTGIQPQHF,TGTGCCAGCAGTTACGGGACGGGGATTCAGCCCCAGCATTTT
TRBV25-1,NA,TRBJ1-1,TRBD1,CASSAANRGQIAFF,TGTGCCAGCAGTGCGGCCAATAGGGGACAGATAGCTTTCTTT
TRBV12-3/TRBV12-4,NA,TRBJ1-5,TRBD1,CASRRQGGNNQPQHF,TGTGCCAGCAGACGACAGGGGGGGAACAATCAGCCCCAGCATTTT
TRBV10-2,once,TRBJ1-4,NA,CASSEPRTNEKLFF,TGCGCCAGCAGTGAGCCTCGGACTAATGAAAAACTGTTTTTT
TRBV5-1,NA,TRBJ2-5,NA,CASSPSVDYTMETQYF,TGCGCCAGCAGCCCCTCAGTAGACTACACCATGGAGACCCAGTACTTC
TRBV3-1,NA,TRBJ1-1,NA,CASSQEREDAFF,TGTGCCAGCAGCCAAGAGCGGGAGGATGCTTTCTTT
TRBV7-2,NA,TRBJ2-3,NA,CASSERPLPDTQYF,TGTGCCAGCAGCGAACGGCCCCTTCCAGATACGCAGTATTTT
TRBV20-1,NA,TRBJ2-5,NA,CSARVGFREETQYF,TGCAGTGCTAGAGTTGGGTTTAGGGAAGAGACCCAGTACTTC
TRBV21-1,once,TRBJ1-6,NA,CASSKDGTSPLHF,TGTGCCAGCAGCAAAGACGGGACTTCACCCCTCCACTTT
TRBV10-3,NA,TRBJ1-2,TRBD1,CATGTGSRLLGYTF,TGTGCCACCGGGACAGGGAGTCGGTTATTAGGCTACACCTTC
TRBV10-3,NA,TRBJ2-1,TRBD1,CAIRTGGVYNEQFF,TGTGCCATCAGAACAGGGGGCGTCTACAATGAGCAGTTCTTC
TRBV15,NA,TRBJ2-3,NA,CATSSGAAGDGVDTQYF,TGTGCCACCAGCAGTGGGGCAGCCGGGGACGGTGTAGATACGCAGTATTTT
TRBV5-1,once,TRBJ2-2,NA,CASSTRQNTGELFF,TGCGCCAGCAGCACGCGACAGAACACCGGGGAGCTGTTTTTT
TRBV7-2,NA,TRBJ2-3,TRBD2,CASSVSGVSADTQYF,TGTGCCAGCAGCGTAAGCGGGGTGAGCGCAGATACGCAGTATTTT
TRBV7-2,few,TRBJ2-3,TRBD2,CASIMTSGSTDTQYF,TGTGCCAGCATCATGACTAGCGGGAGTACAGATACGCAGTATTTT
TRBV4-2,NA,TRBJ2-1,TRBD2,CATSKASGGASDNEQFF,TGTGCCACGAGTAAAGCTAGCGGGGGGGCCTCGGACAATGAGCAGTTCTTC
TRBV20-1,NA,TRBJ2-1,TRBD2,CSAPLAYYNEQFF,TGCAGTGCCCCACTAGCGTACTACAATGAGCAGTTCTTC
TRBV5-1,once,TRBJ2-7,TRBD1,CASSPGQGPARSQYF,TGCGCCAGCAGCCCGGGACAGGGCCCAGCCAGGAGCCAGTACTTC
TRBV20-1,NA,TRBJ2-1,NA,CSALGAYYNEQFF,TGCAGTGCTCTGGGGGCCTACTACAATGAGCAGTTCTTC
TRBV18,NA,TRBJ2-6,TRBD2,CASSPREAGANVLTF,TGTGCCAGCTCACCGCGGGAGGCTGGGGCCAACGTCCTGACTTTC
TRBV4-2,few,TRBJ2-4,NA,CASPPVGRGSLLAKNIQYF,TGTGCCAGCCCGCCCGTGGGCAGAGGCTCCCTCCTAGCCAAAAACATTCAGTACTTC
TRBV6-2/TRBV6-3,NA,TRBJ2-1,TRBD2,CASSLGTSGGAGSYNEQFF,TGTGCCAGCAGTCTCGGGACTAGCGGGGGGGCGGGCTCCTACAATGAGCAGTTCTTC
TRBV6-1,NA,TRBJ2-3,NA,CASSEGVGGSTDTQYF,TGTGCCAGCAGTGAAGGGGTAGGGGGGTCCACAGATACGCAGTATTTT
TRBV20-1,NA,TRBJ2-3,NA,CSARIDRHTRTDTQYF,TGCAGTGCTAGGATAGACAGACACACACGCACAGATACGCAGTATTTT
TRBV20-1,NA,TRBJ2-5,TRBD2,CSYRRRGGQETQYF,TGCAGTTACCGAAGGCGGGGGGGCCAAGAGACCCAGTACTTC
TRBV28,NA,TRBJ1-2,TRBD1,CASSLFQGAFSYGYTF,TGTGCCAGCAGTTTATTCCAGGGGGCATTCAGCTATGGCTACACCTTC
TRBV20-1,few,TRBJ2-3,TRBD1,CSAKRTGGTDTQYF,TGCAGTGCTAAGAGGACAGGGGGCACAGATACGCAGTATTTT
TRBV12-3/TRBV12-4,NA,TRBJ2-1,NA,CASTPLTADNEQFF,TGTGCCAGCACCCCCTTGACAGCTGACAATGAGCAGTTCTTC
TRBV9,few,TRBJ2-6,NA,CASSVGGTSGANVLTF,TGTGCCAGCAGCGTAGGGGGGACCTCTGGGGCCAACGTCCTGACTTTC
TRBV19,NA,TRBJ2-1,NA,CASSIGLFNEQFF,TGTGCCAGTAGTATCGGACTCTTCAATGAGCAGTTCTTC